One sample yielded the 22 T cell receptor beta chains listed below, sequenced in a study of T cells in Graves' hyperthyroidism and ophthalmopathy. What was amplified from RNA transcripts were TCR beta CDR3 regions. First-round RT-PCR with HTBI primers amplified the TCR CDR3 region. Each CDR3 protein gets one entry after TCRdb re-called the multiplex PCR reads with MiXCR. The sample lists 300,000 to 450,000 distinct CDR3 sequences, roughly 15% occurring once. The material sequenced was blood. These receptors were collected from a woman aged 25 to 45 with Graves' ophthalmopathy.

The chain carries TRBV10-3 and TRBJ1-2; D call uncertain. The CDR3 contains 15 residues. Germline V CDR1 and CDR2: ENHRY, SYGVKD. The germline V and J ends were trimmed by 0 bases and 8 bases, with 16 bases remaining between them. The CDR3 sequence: CAISESSTPVGGYTF. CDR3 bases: TGTGCCATCAGTGAGTCGTCCACCCCAGTGGGGGGCTACACCTTC.

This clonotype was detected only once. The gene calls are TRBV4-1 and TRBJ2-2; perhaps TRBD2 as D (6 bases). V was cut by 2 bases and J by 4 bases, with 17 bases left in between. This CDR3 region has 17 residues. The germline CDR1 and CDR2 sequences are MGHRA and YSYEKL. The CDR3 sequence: CASSQKKGLLSTGELFF. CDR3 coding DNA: TGCGCCAGCAGCCAAAAGAAGGGACTTCTTTCCACCGGGGAGCTGTTTTTT.

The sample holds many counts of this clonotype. CDR3 sequence (DNA): TGTGCCAGCACCCTGGACAGCATAACACCCCTCCACTTT. Protein: CASTLDSITPLHF. The chain couples TRBV2 to TRBJ1-6; D might be TRBD1 (6 bases). This CDR3 spans 13 amino acids. The ends were cut back, 7 bases at V and 11 bases at J, with 15 bases in the middle. Germline V gene data show CDR1 as SNHLY and CDR2 as FYNNEI.

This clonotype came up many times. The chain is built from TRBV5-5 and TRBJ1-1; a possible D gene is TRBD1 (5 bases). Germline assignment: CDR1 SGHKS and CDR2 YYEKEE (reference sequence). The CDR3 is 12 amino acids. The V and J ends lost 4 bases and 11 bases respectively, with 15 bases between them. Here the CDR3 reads CASSLDTGFAFF. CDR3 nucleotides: TGTGCCAGCAGCCTGGACACGGGTTTTGCTTTCTTT.

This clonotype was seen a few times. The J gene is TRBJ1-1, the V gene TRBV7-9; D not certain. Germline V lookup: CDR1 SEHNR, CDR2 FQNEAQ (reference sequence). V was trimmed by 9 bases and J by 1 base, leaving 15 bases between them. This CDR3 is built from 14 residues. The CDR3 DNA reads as TGTGCCAGTAGGTCAGCAGCATCGAACACTGAAGCTTTCTTT. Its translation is CASRSAASNTEAFF.

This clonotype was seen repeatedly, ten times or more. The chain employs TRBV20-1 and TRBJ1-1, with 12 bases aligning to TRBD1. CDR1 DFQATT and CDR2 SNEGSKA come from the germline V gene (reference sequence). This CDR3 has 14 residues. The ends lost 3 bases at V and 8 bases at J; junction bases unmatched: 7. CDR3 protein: CSARHPGQGAEAFF. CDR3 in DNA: TGCAGTGCTAGGCACCCGGGACAGGGGGCAGAAGCTTTCTTT.

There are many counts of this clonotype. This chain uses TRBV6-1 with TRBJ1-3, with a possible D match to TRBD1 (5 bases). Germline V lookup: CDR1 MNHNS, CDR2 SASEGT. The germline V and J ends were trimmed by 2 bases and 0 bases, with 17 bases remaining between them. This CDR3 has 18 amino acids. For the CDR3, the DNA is TGTGCCAGCAGTGAACATTACGGGGGTCTAGGCTCTGGAAACACCATATATTTT. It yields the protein CASSEHYGGLGSGNTIYF.

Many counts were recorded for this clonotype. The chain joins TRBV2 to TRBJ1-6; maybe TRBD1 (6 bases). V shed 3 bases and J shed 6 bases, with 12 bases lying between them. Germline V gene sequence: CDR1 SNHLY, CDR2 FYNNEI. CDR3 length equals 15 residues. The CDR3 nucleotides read TGTGCCAGCAGTGAGAGGGGGGGGCTTAATTCACCCCTCCACTTT. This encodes CASSERGGLNSPLHF.

The CDR3 DNA reads as TGTGCCAGCAGTTTTTCTCCAACAGGGGAAGAGGGTGAAAAACTGTTTTTT. It codes for CASSFSPTGEEGEKLFF. The chain couples TRBV28 to TRBJ1-4; 7 nucleotides match TRBD1. J gave up 7 bases and V 3 bases, and 14 bases lay outside the gene matches. The length of the CDR3 is 17 residues. CDR1 and CDR2 (germline): MDHEN, SYDVKM.

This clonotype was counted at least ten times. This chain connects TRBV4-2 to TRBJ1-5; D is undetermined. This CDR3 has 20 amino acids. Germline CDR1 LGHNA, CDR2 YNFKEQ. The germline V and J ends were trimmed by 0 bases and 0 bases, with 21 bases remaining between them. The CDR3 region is CASSQDWPGGGLTSNQPQHF. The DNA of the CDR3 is TGTGCCAGCAGCCAAGATTGGCCAGGAGGAGGGCTGACTAGCAATCAGCCCCAGCATTTT.

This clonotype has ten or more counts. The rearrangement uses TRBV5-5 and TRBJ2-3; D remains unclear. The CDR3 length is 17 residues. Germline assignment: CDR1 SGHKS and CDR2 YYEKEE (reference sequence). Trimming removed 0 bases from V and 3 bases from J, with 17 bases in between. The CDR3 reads CASSLATAAQRTDTQYF. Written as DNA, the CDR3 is TGTGCCAGCAGCTTGGCCACGGCAGCACAAAGGACAGATACGCAGTATTTT.

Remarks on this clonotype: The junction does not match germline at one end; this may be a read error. The DNA of the CDR3 is TGTGCCAGCAGCTTTACAGGGGTCAAAAGTTCCGGGGAGCTGCTTTTT. Translating it yields CASSFTGVKSSGELLF. The rearrangement links TRBV9 to TRBJ2-2; 7 nucleotides line up with TRBD1. Looked up from germline, CDR1 is SGDLS and CDR2 is YYNGEE. This CDR3 spans 16 amino acids.

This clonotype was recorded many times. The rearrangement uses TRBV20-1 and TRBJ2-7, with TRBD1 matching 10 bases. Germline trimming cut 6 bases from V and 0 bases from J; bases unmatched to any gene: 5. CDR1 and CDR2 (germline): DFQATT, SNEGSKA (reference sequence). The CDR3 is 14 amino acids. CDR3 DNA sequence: TGCAGTGCCACGGGACAGGGGCACTCCTACGAGCAGTACTTC. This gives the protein CSATGQGHSYEQYF.

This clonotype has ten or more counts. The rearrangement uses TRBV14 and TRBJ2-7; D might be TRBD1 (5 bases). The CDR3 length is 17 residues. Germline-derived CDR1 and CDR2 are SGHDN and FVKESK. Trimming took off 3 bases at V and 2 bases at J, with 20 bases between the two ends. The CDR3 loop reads CASSHLLRGGNPYEQYF. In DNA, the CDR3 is TGTGCCAGCAGCCACTTACTTAGGGGCGGAAACCCCTACGAGCAGTACTTC.

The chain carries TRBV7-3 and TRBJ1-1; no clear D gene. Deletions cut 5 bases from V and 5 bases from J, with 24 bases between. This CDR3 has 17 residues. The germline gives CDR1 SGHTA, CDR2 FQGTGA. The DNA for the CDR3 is TGTGCCAGCAGCCAAATCCCTCCGGTGGTCCAGAGGACTGAAGCTTTCTTT. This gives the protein CASSQIPPVVQRTEAFF.

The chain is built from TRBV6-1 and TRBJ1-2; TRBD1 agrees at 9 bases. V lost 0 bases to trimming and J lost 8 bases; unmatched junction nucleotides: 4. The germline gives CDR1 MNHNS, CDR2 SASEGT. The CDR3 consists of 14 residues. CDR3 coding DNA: TGTGCCAGCAGTGAAGCGGGACAGGGTGAAGGCTACACCTTC. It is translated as CASSEAGQGEGYTF.

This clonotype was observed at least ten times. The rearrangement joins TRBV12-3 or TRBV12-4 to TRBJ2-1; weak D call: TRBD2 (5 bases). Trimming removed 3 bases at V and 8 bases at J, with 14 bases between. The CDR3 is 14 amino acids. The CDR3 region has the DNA TGTGCCAGCAGTTTTAGTCGGCGGGTAGATGAGCAGTTCTTC. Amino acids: CASSFSRRVDEQFF.

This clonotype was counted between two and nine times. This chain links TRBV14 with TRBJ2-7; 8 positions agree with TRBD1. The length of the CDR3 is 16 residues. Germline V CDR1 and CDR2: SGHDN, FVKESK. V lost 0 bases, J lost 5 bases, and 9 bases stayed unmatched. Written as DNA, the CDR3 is TGTGCCAGCAGCCAAGATCTAGGACAGGGTGGCCACGAGCAGTACTTC. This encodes CASSQDLGQGGHEQYF.

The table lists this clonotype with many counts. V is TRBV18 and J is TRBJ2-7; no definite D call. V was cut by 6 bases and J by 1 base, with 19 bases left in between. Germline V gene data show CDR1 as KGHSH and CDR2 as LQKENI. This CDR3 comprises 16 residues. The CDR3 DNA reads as TGTGCCAGCTCCCGAATACCCAGAAGTGAGTCCTACGAGCAGTACTTC. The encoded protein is CASSRIPRSESYEQYF.

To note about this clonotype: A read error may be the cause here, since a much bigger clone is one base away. The CDR3 nucleotides are TGTGCCAGCAGCCCTGCCGGGACACTCTCCTACAATGAGAAGTTCTTC. This gives the protein CASSPAGTLSYNEKFF. The V call is TRBV11-2, the J call TRBJ2-1, with a tentative D call TRBD1 (6 bases). CDR3 length equals 16 residues. CDR1 SGHAT and CDR2 FQNNGV come from the germline V gene.

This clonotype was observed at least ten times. The CDR3 DNA follows: TGTGCCAGCAGCCAAGAGTTAGCCACAGATACGCAGTATTTT. Translating it yields CASSQELATDTQYF. V usage is TRBV3-1 and J usage is TRBJ2-3; D ambiguous. Germline V gene data show CDR1 as LGHDT and CDR2 as YNNKEL (reference sequence). V lost 0 bases, J lost 2 bases, and 6 bases lay in between. The CDR3 spans 14 residues.

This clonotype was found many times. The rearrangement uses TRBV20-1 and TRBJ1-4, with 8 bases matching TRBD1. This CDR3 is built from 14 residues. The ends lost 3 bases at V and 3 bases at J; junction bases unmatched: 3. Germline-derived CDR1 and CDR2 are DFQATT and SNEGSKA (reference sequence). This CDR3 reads CSARGDRPNEKLFF. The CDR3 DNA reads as TGCAGTGCTAGGGGGGACAGGCCTAATGAAAAACTGTTTTTT.